Each of the 26 T cell receptor beta chains below was sequenced from the same sample in a study of T cell responses to AZD1222 COVID-19 vaccine. Produced via immunoSEQ multiplex PCR; TCRdb's table is partial and in-frame only. The table has some 120,000 clones, about 92% seen once. Here the sequenced sample was peripheral blood, taken on day 0 of AZD1222 vaccination. The receptors derive from an adult in good health.

The chain is built from TRBV9 and TRBJ2-7; 9 bases fit TRBD2. The CDR3 contains 16 residues. Germline CDR1 is SGDLS and CDR2 is YYNGEE. V dropped 0 bases and J dropped 2; count of bases not matched to a gene: 6. In nucleotides, the CDR3 is TGTGCCAGCAGCGTAGCTCCTAGCGGGATGCCCTACGAGCAGTACTTC. Its translation: CASSVAPSGMPYEQYF.

This chain uses TRBV30 with TRBJ1-5, with D possibly being TRBD1 (5 bases). The CDR3 covers 15 residues. V shed 2 bases and J shed 9 bases, with 20 bases lying between them. The germline CDR1 and CDR2 sequences are GTSNPN and SVGIG (reference sequence). CDR3 sequence reads: CAWSQQTGSLRPQHF. The CDR3 DNA is TGTGCCTGGAGTCAACAAACAGGTTCTTTACGGCCCCAGCATTTT.

The chain links TRBV5-6 to TRBJ1-1; D is possibly TRBD1 (5 bases). From germline, CDR1 is SGHDT and CDR2 YYEEEE. Trimming removed 4 bases from V and 3 bases from J, with 25 bases in between. CDR3 size: 18 residues. The CDR3 sequence is CASSGRRTRVFLYTEAFF. The CDR3 DNA follows: TGTGCCAGCAGCGGGAGGCGGACCAGGGTTTTCTTATACACTGAAGCTTTCTTT.

This clone was observed a few times. The V and J genes are TRBV15 and TRBJ2-6, with D unresolved. CDR3 length: 15 residues. The germline gives CDR1 LNHNV, CDR2 YYDKDF (reference sequence). V was pared by 3 bases and J by 1 base, with 7 bases between. The CDR3, as DNA: TGTGCCACCAGCAGTGAGAGGTCTGGGGCCAACGTCCTGACTTTC. Protein: CATSSERSGANVLTF.

This sequence joins TRBV24-1 and TRBJ2-1, with 13 bases lining up with TRBD2. CDR3 length: 15 amino acids. CDR1 KGHDR and CDR2 SFDVKD come from the germline V gene. J lost 7 bases, V lost 5 bases, and 4 bases had no gene match. The DNA of the CDR3 is TGTGCCACCAGTGGAAGGACTAGCGGGAGTAATGAGCAGTTCTTC. The encoded protein is CATSGRTSGSNEQFF.

The chain has TRBV2 and TRBJ1-5; D is unresolved. This CDR3 comprises 12 residues. With 3 bases removed from V and 9 bases from J, the gap between germline ends came to 9 bases. Per the germline V gene, CDR1 is SNHLY and CDR2 is FYNNEI. DNA of the CDR3: TGTGCCAGCAGTGAGGACGGAAGGCCCCAGCATTTT. Translating it yields CASSEDGRPQHF.

The chain combines TRBV4-1 with TRBJ2-7, with 9 bases identical to TRBD1. CDR3 length equals 16 residues. The germline V gene has CDR1 MGHRA and CDR2 YSYEKL. Trimming cost V 1 base and J 2 bases; bases outside gene matches: 6. The CDR3 bases are TGCGCCAGCAGCCAAGGACCGGGACAGGGAACCTACGAGCAGTACTTC. Translation gives CASSQGPGQGTYEQYF.

This clone was recorded once. The chain uses TRBV7-8 and TRBJ1-3; a possible D gene is TRBD1 (5 bases). Germline V gene data show CDR1 as SGHVS and CDR2 as FQNEAQ. There are 14 residues in the CDR3. V shed 3 bases and J shed 4 bases, with 10 bases lying between them. The CDR3 DNA reads as TGTGCCAGCAGCTTGGGGTGGGACGGAAACACCATATATTTT. This sequence encodes CASSLGWDGNTIYF.

The chain joins TRBV11-3 to TRBJ2-7; 7 bases fit TRBD1. V lost 5 bases and J lost 2; bases outside the gene matches: 18. This CDR3 comprises 18 residues. Germline assignment: CDR1 SGHNT and CDR2 YENEEA. CDR3 in DNA: TGTGCCAGCAGCCCCGATACCCGCAGACAGGGAAATCCCTACGAGCAGTACTTC. Translating gives CASSPDTRRQGNPYEQYF.

The V and J genes are TRBV7-3 and TRBJ1-1, with D possibly TRBD1 on 5 matching bases. CDR3 length: 14 amino acids. The germline V and J ends were trimmed by 0 bases and 3 bases, with 8 bases remaining between them. Looked up from germline, CDR1 is SGHTA and CDR2 is FQGTGA. Written as DNA, the CDR3 is TGTGCCAGCAGCTTAACTGGGGGGGACACTGAAGCTTTCTTT. Protein sequence: CASSLTGGDTEAFF.

The gene calls are TRBV12-5 and TRBJ1-3, with D possibly being TRBD1 (6 bases). Germline CDR1 reads LGHNT; CDR2 reads FRNRAP. Trimming cost V 0 bases and J 3 bases, with 30 bases left between them. The length of the CDR3 is 22 residues. The CDR3: CASGLVIQGWPTRGEIGNTIYF. The CDR3, as DNA: TGTGCTAGTGGTTTGGTAATACAGGGCTGGCCCACCCGGGGGGAGATTGGAAACACCATATATTTT.

The chain combines TRBV5-4 with TRBJ1-2; TRBD1 aligns across 11 bases. From germline, CDR1 is SGHNT and CDR2 YYREEE (reference sequence). CDR3 length equals 15 residues. V shed 3 bases and J 3 bases; nucleotides not matched to a gene: 4. In DNA, the CDR3 is TGTGCCAGCAGCTACGGACAGGGGGCCCACTATGGCTACACCTTC. Translation gives CASSYGQGAHYGYTF.

The chain joins TRBV7-8 to TRBJ2-7; TRBD2 matches at 11 bases. Germline CDR1 SGHVS, CDR2 FQNEAQ. CDR3 size: 14 residues. V shed 4 bases, J shed 2 bases, and the junction held 1 base outside the gene matches. CDR3 residues: CASSSGLAAYEQYF. The DNA for the CDR3 is TGTGCCAGCAGCTCGGGACTAGCGGCCTACGAGCAGTACTTC.

This chain joins TRBV5-5 and TRBJ2-5; the match to TRBD2 covers 11 bases. The CDR3 is 16 residues long. The germline V gene encodes CDR1 SGHKS and CDR2 YYEKEE (reference sequence). Trimming took 1 base from V and 1 from J; bases not matched to a gene: 3. The CDR3 nucleotides read TGTGCCAGCAGCTTGCCTAGCGGGAGGATCCAAGAGACCCAGTACTTC. Residues: CASSLPSGRIQETQYF.

The chain uses TRBV5-1 and TRBJ2-6; 12 positions agree with TRBD2. The germline CDR1 and CDR2 sequences are SGHRS and YFSETQ. V gave up 3 bases and J gave up 0 bases; unmatched junction bases: 4. The CDR3 is 18 amino acids. CDR3 in DNA: TGCGCCAGCAGCTGGGGACTAGCGGGCCACTCTGGGGCCAACGTCCTGACTTTC. It translates to CASSWGLAGHSGANVLTF.

The chain uses TRBV25-1 and TRBJ2-1; D is perhaps TRBD1 (5 bases). Looked up from germline, CDR1 is MGHDK and CDR2 is SYGVNS. V was shortened by 4 bases and J by 7 bases, with 11 bases between the two germline ends. The CDR3 is 13 amino acids. As DNA, the CDR3 is TGTGCCAGCAGTGCAGGGTTCGGGAATGAGCAGTTCTTC. Translating it yields CASSAGFGNEQFF.

The chain combines TRBV13 with TRBJ1-5, with a weak D call TRBD1 (6 bases). Trimming shortened V by 0 bases and J by 6 bases, and 12 bases separated the two germline ends. The CDR3 covers 15 residues. The germline V gene has CDR1 PRHDT and CDR2 FYEKMQ (reference sequence). The CDR3 spells CASSLGDSPGQPQHF. CDR3 DNA sequence: TGTGCCAGCAGCTTAGGGGACAGCCCTGGTCAGCCCCAGCATTTT.

The gene calls are TRBV11-3 and TRBJ2-1; D perhaps matches TRBD2 (6 bases). The CDR3 spans 17 residues. From germline, CDR1 is SGHNT and CDR2 YENEEA. With 0 bases removed from V and 6 bases from J, the gap between germline ends came to 18 bases. The CDR3 sequence: CASSLEPTSLSVNEQFF. CDR3 coding DNA: TGTGCCAGCAGCTTAGAACCTACTAGCTTAAGCGTCAATGAGCAGTTCTTC.

This chain connects TRBV7-9 to TRBJ1-1; unclear D gene. CDR1 SEHNR and CDR2 FQNEAQ come from the germline V gene (reference sequence). This CDR3 spans 13 amino acids. The V and J ends lost 5 bases and 0 bases respectively, with 7 bases between them. CDR3 sequence: CASSQRLNTEAFF. CDR3 in DNA: TGTGCCAGCAGCCAGCGACTGAACACTGAAGCTTTCTTT. The entire variable domain, with the rest obtained from reference TRBV7-9 and TRBJ1-1, is as follows: DTGVSQNPRHKITKRGQNVTFRCDPISEHNRLYWYRQTLGQGPEFLTYFQNEAQLEKSRLLSDRFSAERPKGSFSTLEIQRTEQGDSAMYLCASSQRLNTEAFFGQGTRLTVV.

Only one count was recorded for this clone. Here the CDR3 DNA reads TGTGCCAGCAGCTTAGAAGCCTATAGTGTGGACGAGCAGTACTTC. This codes for CASSLEAYSVDEQYF. V and J are TRBV11-2 and TRBJ2-7; D is ambiguous. Germline assignment: CDR1 SGHAT and CDR2 FQNNGV. V was shortened by 0 bases and J by 5 bases, with 14 bases between the two germline ends. The length of the CDR3 is 15 residues.

The J gene is TRBJ1-1, the V gene TRBV29-1; no clear D gene. Trimming took 2 bases from V and 1 from J, leaving 8 bases between them. Germline values: CDR1 SQVTM, CDR2 ANQGSEA. This CDR3 region has 13 residues. The CDR3 coding sequence is TGCAGCGTTGAATCAGAGACGAACACTGAAGCTTTCTTT. Translated, it gives CSVESETNTEAFF.

The rearrangement uses TRBV11-3 and TRBJ2-2; D may be TRBD1 (5 bases). Germline CDR1 is SGHNT and CDR2 is YENEEA. V lost 0 bases and J 0 bases, leaving 8 bases between the germline ends. The CDR3 has 16 amino acids. CDR3 loop: CASSLDDRANTGELFF. CDR3 nucleotide sequence: TGTGCCAGCAGCTTAGACGACAGAGCGAACACCGGGGAGCTGTTTTTT.

The V call is TRBV19, the J call TRBJ2-2, with D unresolved. Germline CDR1 LNHDA, CDR2 SQIVND (reference sequence). Trimming stripped 7 bases from V and 4 bases from J, with 10 bases between. The CDR3 is made up of 13 amino acids. CDR3 sequence: CASTTLGTGELFF. CDR3 bases: TGTGCCAGTACCACCCTAGGCACCGGGGAGCTGTTTTTT.

The rearrangement uses TRBV2 and TRBJ1-5, with D possibly TRBD1 on 6 matching bases. V shed 6 bases and J shed 0 bases, with 12 bases lying between them. Germline values: CDR1 SNHLY, CDR2 FYNNEI. The CDR3 runs 15 residues. CDR3 in amino acids: CASRIYRVSNQPQHF. CDR3 DNA: TGTGCCAGCAGAATTTACAGGGTTAGCAATCAGCCCCAGCATTTT.

The chain employs TRBV29-1 and TRBJ1-5; 9 bases align to TRBD1. Germline CDR1 is SQVTM and CDR2 is ANQGSEA. After removal of 4 bases from V and 7 bases from J, the junction contained 5 bases not matched to a gene. This CDR3 contains 13 residues. The CDR3 DNA follows: TGCAGCGTTGCTACAGGGGGCCGGCAGCCCCAGCATTTT. It is translated as CSVATGGRQPQHF.

As to this clone: The sample holds other DNA sequences that translate to the same CDR3. The chain couples TRBV2 to TRBJ1-2; D unclear. Trimming removed 3 bases at V and 4 bases at J, with 9 bases between. The CDR3 has 13 residues. Germline CDR1 and CDR2: SNHLY and FYNNEI. This CDR3 is CASSEGTAYGYTF. The CDR3 nucleotides read TGTGCCAGCAGTGAGGGAACAGCCTATGGCTACACCTTC.